This T cell receptor beta chain was captured in a study of long-term antiretroviral therapy in people with HIV. Points from the study as a whole: HIV repertoires spanned narrower CDR3 length ranges than controls.

As to this clone: The antigen is unknown.

CDR1 SGHRS and CDR2 YFSETQ come from the germline V gene. This CDR3 region has 17 residues. After removal of 3 bases from V and 5 bases from J, the junction contained 10 bases not matched to a gene. immunoSEQ v3.0 was run at survey level. TCRdb's table, derived via immunoSEQ multiplex PCR, lists solely in-frame clones and lacks some. The sample includes under 35,000 clones, over 85% of them seen just once. This chain links TRBV5-1 with TRBJ2-2, with TRBD2 matching 10 bases. The TCR sequence derives from a woman aged 45-65 years with HIV. The sequencing here drew on unsorted PBMCs, taken about 5.1 years after starting antiretroviral therapy. The CDR3 loop is CASSSPLAGGLTGELFF. The DNA of the CDR3 is TGCGCCAGCAGCTCGCCCTTAGCGGGGGGATTAACCGGGGAGCTGTTTTTT.